This T cell receptor (beta chain) was identified in a study of blood T cell repertoires in COVID-19. Study information: Samples of COVID-19 (acute and convalescent) were obtained from the United States, Italy and Spain. T cells, B-cell-depleted T cells, or PBMCs supplied cDNA or gDNA.

TCRdb's copy holds only in-frame clones and misses some; the assay was immunoSEQ multiplex PCR. The repertoire has some 290,000 clones, approximately 87% of them found once; the top ten carry approximately 2.9%. CDR1 and CDR2 (germline): LNHDA, SQIVND (reference sequence). Germline trimming cut 1 base from V and 4 bases from J; bases unmatched to any gene: 5. The CDR3 spans 15 residues. The source is a woman in her twenties or thirties with COVID-19, enrolled during active disease. The chain joins TRBV19 to TRBJ2-3, with 7 bases lining up with TRBD2. Sequences were obtained from peripheral blood. The CDR3 loop reads CASSIGALAADTQYF. CDR3 DNA: TGTGCCAGTAGTATAGGAGCTCTAGCGGCAGATACGCAGTATTTT.